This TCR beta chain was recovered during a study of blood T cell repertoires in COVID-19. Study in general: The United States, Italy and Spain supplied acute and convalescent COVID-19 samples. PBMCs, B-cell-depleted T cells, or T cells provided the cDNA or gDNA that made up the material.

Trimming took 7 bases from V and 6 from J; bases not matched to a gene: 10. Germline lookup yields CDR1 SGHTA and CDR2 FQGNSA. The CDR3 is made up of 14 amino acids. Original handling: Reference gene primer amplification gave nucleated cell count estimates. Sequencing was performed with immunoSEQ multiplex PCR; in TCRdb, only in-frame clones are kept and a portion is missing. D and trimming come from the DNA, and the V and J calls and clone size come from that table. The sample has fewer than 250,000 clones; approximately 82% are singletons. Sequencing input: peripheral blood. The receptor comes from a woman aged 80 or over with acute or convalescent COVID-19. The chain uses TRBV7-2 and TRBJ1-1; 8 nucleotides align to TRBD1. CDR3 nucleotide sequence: TGTGCCAGCAACCACTTCCAGGGGGCCGCTGAAGCTTTCTTT. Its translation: CASNHFQGAAEAFF. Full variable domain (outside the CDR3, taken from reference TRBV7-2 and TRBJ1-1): GAGVSQSPSNKVTEKGKDVELRCDPISGHTALYWYRQSLGQGLEFLIYFQGNSAPDKSGLPSDRFSAERTGGSVSTLTIQRTQQEDSAVYLCASNHFQGAAEAFFGQGTRLTVV.